A selection of T cell receptor beta chains follows, all from one sample in a study of glioma-infiltrating T cells. Using its own MiXCR run on the multiplex PCR reads, TCRdb lists one record per CDR3 protein. The data contain around 93,000 distinct CDR3 sequences, roughly 40% of them singletons. Sequences were obtained from glioma tissue, nonneoplastic brain tissue, or PBMCs (not recorded which). These receptors were collected from a human donor with low-grade glioma or glioblastoma, undergoing nonglioma brain surgery, or in good health (not recorded which). The CDR3 runs from the conserved cysteine through the conserved F or W. D genes are given only for firm matches. Some rows mark clone size as missing; the rest say once, few, many or name a class of expanded clone.

clone size: many; D gene: -; V gene: TRBV5-4; J gene: TRBJ1-2; CDR3 protein: CASSSGGNLGYTF; CDR3 DNA: TGTGCCAGCAGCTCGGGAGGGAATCTTGGCTACACCTTC
clone size: -; D gene: TRBD2; V gene: TRBV12-3/TRBV12-4; J gene: TRBJ2-2; CDR3 protein: CASTRDLAGANTGELFF; CDR3 DNA: TGTGCCAGCACCAGGGACCTAGCGGGAGCTAACACCGGGGAGCTGTTTTTT
clone size: many; D gene: -; V gene: TRBV6-2/TRBV6-3; J gene: TRBJ1-1; CDR3 protein: CATSPGPLNTEAFF; CDR3 DNA: TGTGCCACCTCCCCGGGGCCTTTGAACACTGAAGCTTTCTTT
clone size: many; D gene: -; V gene: TRBV7-9; J gene: TRBJ2-7; CDR3 protein: CASSSVSSDTYEQYF; CDR3 DNA: TGTGCCAGCAGCTCGGTTAGCTCGGACACTTACGAGCAGTACTTC
clone size: -; D gene: TRBD1; V gene: TRBV6-1; J gene: TRBJ2-7; CDR3 protein: CASRAGQGGYEQYF; CDR3 DNA: TGTGCCAGCAGGGCAGGACAGGGCGGATACGAGCAGTACTTC
clone size: many; D gene: -; V gene: TRBV7-2; J gene: TRBJ2-5; CDR3 protein: CASSLVLLGQTQYF; CDR3 DNA: TGTGCCAGCAGCTTAGTCTTACTAGGACAGACCCAGTACTTC
clone size: -; D gene: -; V gene: TRBV20-1; J gene: TRBJ2-7; CDR3 protein: CVSRGGRDYEQYF; CDR3 DNA: TGCGTTTCTAGAGGCGGCAGGGACTACGAGCAGTACTTC
clone size: many; D gene: TRBD1; V gene: TRBV7-8; J gene: TRBJ2-1; CDR3 protein: CASIRDRGAREQFF; CDR3 DNA: TGTGCCAGCATAAGGGACAGGGGGGCTCGGGAGCAGTTCTTC
clone size: -; D gene: TRBD1; V gene: TRBV28; J gene: TRBJ2-1; CDR3 protein: CASSPGQGPYEQFF; CDR3 DNA: TGTGCCAGCAGCCCTGGACAGGGTCCCTATGAGCAGTTCTTC
clone size: many; D gene: -; V gene: TRBV2; J gene: TRBJ1-2; CDR3 protein: CASSEISGRLSGYTF; CDR3 DNA: TGTGCCAGCAGTGAAATTAGCGGTAGGCTGAGTGGCTACACCTTC
clone size: many; D gene: -; V gene: TRBV19; J gene: TRBJ1-1; CDR3 protein: CASSLTGKTEAFF; CDR3 DNA: TGTGCCAGTAGCCTCACAGGGAAGACTGAAGCTTTCTTT
clone size: many; D gene: TRBD1; V gene: TRBV11-2; J gene: TRBJ2-3; CDR3 protein: CASSLLPTGVKDTQYF; CDR3 DNA: TGTGCCAGCAGCTTACTCCCGACAGGGGTTAAAGATACGCAGTATTTT
clone size: -; D gene: TRBD2; V gene: TRBV11-2; J gene: TRBJ2-3; CDR3 protein: CVSSFAGLFTDTQYF; CDR3 DNA: TGTGTCAGCAGCTTCGCGGGACTATTCACAGATACGCAGTATTTT
clone size: -; D gene: -; V gene: TRBV30; J gene: TRBJ2-7; CDR3 protein: CAWSRDDDEQYF; CDR3 DNA: TGTGCCTGGAGTCGGGACGACGACGAGCAGTACTTC
clone size: -; D gene: -; V gene: TRBV7-9; J gene: TRBJ1-5; CDR3 protein: CASSNAPSNQPKHF; CDR3 DNA: TGTGCCAGCAGTAATGCCCCGAGCAATCAGCCCAAGCATTTT
clone size: few; D gene: -; V gene: TRBV5-4; J gene: TRBJ2-2; CDR3 protein: CASSANTNTGELFF; CDR3 DNA: TGTGCCAGCAGCGCGAACACGAACACCGGGGAGCTGTTTTTT
clone size: many; D gene: TRBD1; V gene: TRBV3-1; J gene: TRBJ2-2; CDR3 protein: CASSQVPGGRTGELFF; CDR3 DNA: TGTGCCAGCAGCCAAGTCCCAGGGGGAAGGACCGGGGAGCTGTTTTTT
clone size: many; D gene: -; V gene: TRBV20-1; J gene: TRBJ1-2; CDR3 protein: CSARDLQGGLVYGYTF; CDR3 DNA: TGCAGTGCTAGAGACTTACAGGGAGGGTTGGTCTATGGCTACACCTTC
clone size: -; D gene: TRBD2; V gene: TRBV5-4; J gene: TRBJ2-7; CDR3 protein: CASSFGGRSAYEQYF; CDR3 DNA: TGTGCCAGCAGCTTCGGCGGGAGATCTGCCTACGAGCAGTACTTC
clone size: -; D gene: TRBD2; V gene: TRBV28; J gene: TRBJ2-7; CDR3 protein: CASSFSAGGSYEQYF; CDR3 DNA: TGTGCCAGCAGTTTCTCCGCGGGAGGTTCCTACGAGCAGTACTTC
clone size: -; D gene: -; V gene: TRBV28; J gene: TRBJ1-1; CDR3 protein: CASRDFTEAFF; CDR3 DNA: TGTGCCAGCAGGGACTTCACTGAAGCTTTCTTT
clone size: -; D gene: TRBD1; V gene: TRBV29-1; J gene: TRBJ2-5; CDR3 protein: CSADTTGARETQYF; CDR3 DNA: TGCAGCGCTGATACGACAGGGGCTAGAGAGACCCAGTACTTC
clone size: many; D gene: -; V gene: TRBV30; J gene: TRBJ2-5; CDR3 protein: CAWSGVGPGETQYF; CDR3 DNA: TGTGCCTGGAGTGGGGTAGGGCCAGGAGAGACCCAGTACTTC
clone size: few; D gene: -; V gene: TRBV5-6; J gene: TRBJ2-3; CDR3 protein: CASSLLGSGSTTDTQYF; CDR3 DNA: TGTGCCAGCAGCTTGTTAGGGAGTGGTAGTACCACAGATACGCAGTATTTT
clone size: many; D gene: -; V gene: TRBV11-2; J gene: TRBJ1-3; CDR3 protein: CASSDLSRVAGNTIYF; CDR3 DNA: TGTGCCAGCAGCGACCTGTCCAGGGTAGCAGGAAACACCATATATTTT
clone size: -; D gene: -; V gene: TRBV7-2; J gene: TRBJ2-2; CDR3 protein: CASSFTPAGELFF; CDR3 DNA: TGTGCCAGCAGTTTTACACCAGCCGGGGAGCTGTTTTTT
clone size: many; D gene: -; V gene: TRBV2; J gene: TRBJ2-7; CDR3 protein: CASRVSLTYEQYF; CDR3 DNA: TGTGCCAGCAGGGTCAGTCTCACCTACGAGCAGTACTTC
clone size: many; D gene: -; V gene: TRBV2; J gene: TRBJ1-3; CDR3 protein: CASGSGNTIYF; CDR3 DNA: TGTGCCAGCGGCTCTGGAAACACCATATATTTT
clone size: -; D gene: -; V gene: TRBV20-1; J gene: TRBJ2-3; CDR3 protein: CSAMRGTDTQYF; CDR3 DNA: TGCAGTGCTATGCGGGGCACGGATACGCAGTATTTT
clone size: many; D gene: TRBD1; V gene: TRBV10-3; J gene: TRBJ1-1; CDR3 protein: CAIQDRATLNTEAFF; CDR3 DNA: TGTGCCATCCAGGACAGGGCTACCCTGAACACTGAAGCTTTCTTT
clone size: few; D gene: -; V gene: TRBV5-4; J gene: TRBJ2-5; CDR3 protein: CASSSFLGASYETQYF; CDR3 DNA: TGTGCCAGCAGCTCATTTCTGGGGGCCTCTTATGAGACCCAGTACTTC
clone size: many; D gene: TRBD1; V gene: TRBV18; J gene: TRBJ2-7; CDR3 protein: CASSPSWDRVSEQYF; CDR3 DNA: TGTGCCAGCTCACCGTCCTGGGACAGGGTGAGTGAGCAGTACTTC
clone size: once; D gene: TRBD2; V gene: TRBV7-8; J gene: TRBJ2-1; CDR3 protein: CASSRLGTSGPTYNEQFF; CDR3 DNA: TGTGCCAGCAGCCGCCTGGGGACTAGCGGCCCTACCTACAATGAGCAGTTCTTC
clone size: many; D gene: -; V gene: TRBV6-2/TRBV6-3; J gene: TRBJ2-7; CDR3 protein: CASSFSFYEQYF; CDR3 DNA: TGTGCCAGCAGTTTTTCGTTCTACGAGCAGTACTTC
clone size: once; D gene: TRBD2; V gene: TRBV6-1; J gene: TRBJ2-1; CDR3 protein: CASSAGSGRVYNEQFF; CDR3 DNA: TGTGCCAGCAGCGCCGGTAGCGGGAGAGTTTACAATGAGCAGTTCTTC
clone size: -; D gene: -; V gene: TRBV28; J gene: TRBJ2-3; CDR3 protein: CAGSSRVTDTQYF; CDR3 DNA: TGTGCCGGCAGTTCGAGGGTAACAGATACGCAGTATTTT
clone size: -; D gene: -; V gene: TRBV6-6; J gene: TRBJ2-5; CDR3 protein: CAIREGDGLQETHYF; CDR3 DNA: TGTGCCATCAGGGAAGGGGACGGCCTCCAAGAGACCCATTACTTC
clone size: many; D gene: -; V gene: TRBV19; J gene: TRBJ1-1; CDR3 protein: CASSNPLHTAFF; CDR3 DNA: TGTGCCAGTAGTAACCCCCTCCATACAGCTTTCTTT
clone size: many; D gene: -; V gene: TRBV12-3/TRBV12-4; J gene: TRBJ1-1; CDR3 protein: CASSFGHPQAEAFF; CDR3 DNA: TGTGCCAGCAGTTTTGGACACCCCCAAGCTGAAGCTTTCTTT
clone size: once; D gene: -; V gene: TRBV2; J gene: TRBJ2-5; CDR3 protein: CASSVLGRTAQETQYF; CDR3 DNA: TGTGCCAGCAGTGTCCTGGGGAGGACCGCCCAAGAGACCCAGTACTTC
clone size: -; D gene: TRBD2; V gene: TRBV19; J gene: TRBJ2-1; CDR3 protein: CAGSYRLAGYLSSYNEQFF; CDR3 DNA: TGTGCCGGTAGTTATAGACTAGCGGGGTATTTAAGCTCCTACAATGAGCAGTTCTTC
clone size: -; D gene: -; V gene: TRBV2; J gene: TRBJ2-1; CDR3 protein: CASSWDRSKQFF; CDR3 DNA: TGTGCGAGCAGTTGGGACCGCTCTAAGCAGTTCTTC
clone size: many; D gene: -; V gene: TRBV7-2; J gene: TRBJ1-2; CDR3 protein: CASSLEATSGYTF; CDR3 DNA: TGTGCCAGCAGCTTAGAGGCAACTAGCGGCTACACCTTC
clone size: many; D gene: -; V gene: TRBV19; J gene: TRBJ2-1; CDR3 protein: CASSIDTLYNEQFF; CDR3 DNA: TGTGCCAGTAGTATAGATACTCTATACAATGAGCAGTTCTTC
clone size: many; D gene: TRBD2; V gene: TRBV5-4; J gene: TRBJ2-3; CDR3 protein: CASSAVRASGNTDTQYF; CDR3 DNA: TGTGCCAGCAGCGCCGTTAGGGCTAGCGGGAACACAGATACGCAGTATTTT
clone size: many; D gene: -; V gene: TRBV7-8; J gene: TRBJ2-7; CDR3 protein: CASSSDRTYEQYF; CDR3 DNA: TGTGCCAGCAGCTCGGACAGAACCTACGAGCAGTACTTC